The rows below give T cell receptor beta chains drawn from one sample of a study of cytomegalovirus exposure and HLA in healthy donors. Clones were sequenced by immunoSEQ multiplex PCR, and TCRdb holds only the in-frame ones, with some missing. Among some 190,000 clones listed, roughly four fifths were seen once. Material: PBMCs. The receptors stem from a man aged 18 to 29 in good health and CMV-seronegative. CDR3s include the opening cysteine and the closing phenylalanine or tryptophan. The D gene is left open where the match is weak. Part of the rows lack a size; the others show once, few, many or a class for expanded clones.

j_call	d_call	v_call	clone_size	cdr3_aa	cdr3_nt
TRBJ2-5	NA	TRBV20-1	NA	CSARRETQYF	TGCAGTGCTAGACGAGAGACCCAGTACTTC
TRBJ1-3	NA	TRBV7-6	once	CASSGGGRNTIYF	TGTGCCAGCAGTGGCGGGGGAAGAAACACCATATATTTT
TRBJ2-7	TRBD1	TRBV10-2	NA	CASRADRGPHEQYF	TGCGCCAGCAGAGCCGACAGGGGGCCTCACGAGCAGTACTTC
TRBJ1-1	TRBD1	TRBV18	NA	CASSPAQGMNTEAFF	TGTGCCAGCTCCCCAGCACAGGGGATGAACACTGAAGCTTTCTTT
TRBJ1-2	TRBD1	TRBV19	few	CASSSPSTGGRYGYTF	TGTGCCAGTAGTAGCCCCTCTACAGGGGGCAGGTATGGCTACACCTTC
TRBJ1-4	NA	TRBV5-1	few	CASSLAGGDMLFF	TGCGCCAGCAGCTTGGCTGGCGGAGATATGCTGTTTTTT
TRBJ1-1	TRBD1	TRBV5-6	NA	CASSYTDRVDTEAFF	TGTGCCAGCAGCTACACTGACAGGGTGGACACTGAAGCTTTCTTT
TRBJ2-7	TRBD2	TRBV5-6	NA	CASSLLPSGTEQYF	TGTGCCAGCAGCTTGTTACCTAGCGGGACCGAGCAGTACTTC
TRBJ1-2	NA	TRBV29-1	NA	CSVARQVTDGYTF	TGCAGCGTTGCAAGGCAGGTAACGGATGGCTACACCTTC
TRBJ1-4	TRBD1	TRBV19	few	CASSSWDRGNEKLFF	TGTGCCAGTAGTTCTTGGGACAGGGGCAATGAAAAACTGTTTTTT
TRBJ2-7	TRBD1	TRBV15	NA	CATSRDRGRGRKNEQYF	TGTGCCACCAGCAGAGATCGAGGCAGGGGGCGTAAGAACGAGCAGTACTTC